The source of this TCR beta chain is a study of a mutant IDH1 vaccine in newly diagnosed glioma. Study-wide results and limits: Vaccine-induced responses were seen in approximately 93% of patients, spanning several MHC alleles.

The repertoire was sequenced with immunoSEQ multiplex PCR; TCRdb's copy has only in-frame clones and lacks some. The data hold approximately 56,000 clones, with less than 80% observed a single time. Documented time point: week 47, end of study. Each dose delivered 300 ug of mutant IDH1 20-mer peptide subcutaneously with imiquimod. A word on this clone: Its cognate antigen is unknown.

Trimming stripped 6 bases from V and 1 base from J, with 10 bases between. CDR1 and CDR2 from the germline V gene are KGHSY and FQNENV. The CDR3 sequence is 14 residues long. The source was PBMCs, collected from a glioma patient whose treatment included an IDH1 peptide vaccine. The receptor's source is a man aged 45-60 years with glioma. The chain joins TRBV16 to TRBJ1-5; D gene uncertain. The chain's CDR3 is CASSPGRSNQPQHF. The CDR3 DNA follows: TGTGCCAGCAGTCCAGGACGGAGCAATCAGCCCCAGCATTTT.